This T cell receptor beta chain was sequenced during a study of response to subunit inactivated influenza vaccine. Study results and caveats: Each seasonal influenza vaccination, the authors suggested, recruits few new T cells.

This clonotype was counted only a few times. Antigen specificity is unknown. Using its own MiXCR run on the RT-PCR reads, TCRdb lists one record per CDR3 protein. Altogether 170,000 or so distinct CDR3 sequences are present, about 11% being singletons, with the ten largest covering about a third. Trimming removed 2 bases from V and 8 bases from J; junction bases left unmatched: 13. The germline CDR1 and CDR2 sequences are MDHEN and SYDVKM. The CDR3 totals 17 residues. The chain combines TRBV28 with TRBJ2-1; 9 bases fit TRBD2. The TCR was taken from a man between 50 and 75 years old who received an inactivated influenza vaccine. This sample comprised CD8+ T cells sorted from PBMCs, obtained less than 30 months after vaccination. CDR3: CASSLIGAGGPTHEQFF. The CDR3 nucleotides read TGTGCCAGCAGTTTAATTGGGGCGGGAGGGCCGACCCATGAGCAGTTCTTC.